These 5 T cell receptor beta chains were sequenced from one sample in a study of control samples from healthy donors and cancer patients. Here immunoSEQ multiplex PCR was the method, and the copy in TCRdb shows in-frame clones only, minus some. This table has approximately 150,000 clones, more than 85% appearing once. The sequenced sample was blood. The receptors stem from a man aged 30 to 45 in good health.

The genes are TRBV2 and TRBJ1-1, with D possibly matching TRBD1 (5 bases). Germline loops: CDR1 SNHLY, CDR2 FYNNEI. The CDR3 covers 16 residues. V lost 6 bases, J lost 3 bases, and 20 bases lay in between. The CDR3 region has the DNA TGTGCCAGCAGGGTTTCTAGGGGTAATGAGGACACTGAAGCTTTCTTT. This gives the protein CASRVSRGNEDTEAFF.

The chain recombines TRBV19 with TRBJ1-4, with 7 nucleotides matching TRBD1. The CDR3 sequence is 12 residues long. The V and J ends lost 10 bases and 2 bases, in that order; junction bases with no gene match: 1. Germline CDR1 is LNHDA and CDR2 is SQIVND (reference sequence). CDR3: CATRGTNEKLFF. The CDR3 region has the DNA TGTGCCACCAGGGGGACTAATGAAAAACTGTTTTTT.

The V and J genes are TRBV20-1 and TRBJ2-1; 11 bases are shared with TRBD2. This CDR3 region has 18 residues. Trimming took 3 bases from V and 0 from J; bases not matched to a gene: 10. CDR1 and CDR2 (germline): DFQATT, SNEGSKA (reference sequence). The CDR3: CSASWLAGGSSSYNEQFF. DNA for the CDR3: TGCAGTGCTAGTTGGCTAGCGGGGGGCTCAAGCTCCTACAATGAGCAGTTCTTC.

This clone was seen a single time. The chain is built from TRBV2 and TRBJ2-1; tentatively, D is TRBD1 (5 bases). The V gene lost 7 bases and the J gene lost 0 bases, with 13 bases spanning the gap. CDR1 and CDR2 (germline): SNHLY, FYNNEI. The CDR3 length is 15 residues. The CDR3 nucleotides are TGTGCCAGCACGAGACAGACAAGCTCCTACAATGAGCAGTTCTTC. Protein product: CASTRQTSSYNEQFF.

The chain is built from TRBV4-1 and TRBJ1-2; D possibly corresponds to TRBD1 (5 bases). V lost 4 bases, J lost 6 bases, and 12 bases lay in between. This CDR3 contains 13 residues. Per germline, CDR1 MGHRA and CDR2 YSYEKL. The CDR3 reads CASSPRVGDGYTF. For the CDR3, the DNA is TGCGCCAGCAGCCCCAGGGTGGGCGATGGCTACACCTTC.